The rows below give T cell receptor beta chains drawn from one sample of a study of early T cells in non-severe SARS-CoV-2 infection. TCRdb recomputed calls from the 5' RACE reads with MiXCR, one row per CDR3 protein. The profile shows around 92,000 distinct CDR3 sequences, approximately 11% of them singletons. The sequencing sample was made of whole blood. These receptors were obtained from an adult who was a healthcare worker with PCR-confirmed SARS-CoV-2 infection or an uninfected control (not recorded which). CDR3s include the opening cysteine and the closing phenylalanine or tryptophan. Each record gives: D gene, J gene, clone size, V gene, CDR3 protein, CDR3 DNA. The D gene is left open where the match is weak. Rows may omit the clone size; those that give it use once, few, many or a size class.

NA | TRBJ1-3 | many | TRBV20-1 | CSARDGGPGNTIYF | TGCAGTGCTAGAGACGGCGGTCCTGGAAACACCATATATTTT
NA | TRBJ1-2 | few | TRBV29-1 | CSVILMRERGYTF | TGCAGCGTTATCTTGATGAGGGAGCGTGGCTACACCTTC
NA | TRBJ1-4 | few | TRBV6-5 | CASSYGQNNEKLFF | TGTGCCAGCAGTTACGGACAGAATAATGAAAAACTGTTTTTT
NA | TRBJ2-1 | NA | TRBV29-1 | CSVEDNWRNAQFF | TGCAGCGTTGAAGACAACTGGAGGAATGCGCAGTTCTTC
TRBD1 | TRBJ2-7 | NA | TRBV28 | CASSLPGQGDSGEQYF | TGTGCCAGCAGCCTCCCGGGACAGGGGGATAGCGGCGAGCAGTACTTC
NA | TRBJ2-3 | NA | TRBV5-1 | CASTWGDGTDTQYF | TGCGCCAGCACCTGGGGCGACGGCACAGATACGCAGTATTTT
NA | TRBJ2-1 | many | TRBV30 | CALSATYEQFF | TGTGCCTTATCCGCTACGTATGAGCAGTTCTTC
NA | TRBJ1-2 | NA | TRBV20-1 | CSARNGGYGYTF | TGCAGTGCTAGGAATGGTGGATATGGCTACACCTTC
NA | TRBJ1-1 | few | TRBV7-3 | CASSLTGAENTEAFF | TGTGCCAGCAGCTTAACGGGGGCAGAGAACACTGAAGCTTTCTTT
NA | TRBJ1-5 | few | TRBV4-1 | CASSLQMGYSNQPQHF | TGCGCCAGCAGCCTTCAGATGGGTTATAGCAATCAGCCCCAGCATTTT
TRBD2 | TRBJ2-1 | few | TRBV6-1 | CASSAPDRTSGRTYNEQFF | TGTGCCAGCAGTGCCCCAGATCGGACTAGCGGGAGGACCTACAATGAGCAGTTCTTC
NA | TRBJ1-1 | NA | TRBV29-1 | CSVNPVGGARTEAFF | TGCAGCGTTAATCCGGTCGGGGGCGCGAGGACTGAAGCTTTCTTT
TRBD1 | TRBJ2-7 | NA | TRBV7-2 | CASSPRSGGYEQYF | TGTGCCAGCAGCCCCCGATCAGGGGGCTACGAGCAGTACTTC
NA | TRBJ1-2 | many | TRBV7-6 | CASSPAGGRGGYGYTF | TGTGCCAGCAGCCCCGCCGGGGGCAGGGGAGGCTATGGCTACACCTTC
NA | TRBJ2-1 | many | TRBV20-1 | CSAIERHNEQFF | TGCAGTGCTATAGAGCGCCACAATGAGCAGTTCTTC